Following are 25 T cell receptor beta chains from one sample sequenced in a study of CD8 T cells in Susac syndrome. Random hexamers were used to reverse transcribe the RNA input (about 0.5 to 1 ug). TCRdb reanalysed the immunoSEQ multiplex PCR reads using MiXCR and keeps one entry per CDR3 protein. This sample carries roughly 120,000 distinct CDR3 sequences, 94% of them seen once, and the ten largest clones take 0.095% to 0.1%. Sequenced input: CD4+ T cells from PBMCs. The source of these receptors is a human donor in good health.

This chain connects TRBV5-4 to TRBJ2-3; 11 nucleotides match TRBD1. With V trimmed by 2 bases and J by 4 bases, 6 bases remained unmatched. The CDR3 is made up of 16 amino acids. Germline V lookup: CDR1 SGHNT, CDR2 YYREEE (reference sequence). CDR3 DNA: TGTGCCAGCAGCTTATTCCCGGGACAGGGGGCAGATACGCAGTATTTT. This gives the protein CASSLFPGQGADTQYF.

The chain joins TRBV29-1 to TRBJ2-1; no clear D. The length of the CDR3 is 14 residues. The ends were cut back, 7 bases at V and 5 bases at J, with 18 bases in the middle. The V gene's germline CDR1 is SQVTM and CDR2 ANQGSEA. In nucleotides, the CDR3 is TGCAGCGGCGCGTGGCGTGGGTACGACAATGAGCAGTTCTTC. Amino acids: CSGAWRGYDNEQFF.

V and J are TRBV6-1 and TRBJ2-1, with a weak D call TRBD2 (5 bases). Trimming removed 1 base from V and 2 bases from J, with 9 bases in between. The CDR3 has 15 amino acids. CDR1 and CDR2 from the germline V gene are MNHNS and SASEGT. The chain's CDR3 is CASSEGGRAYNEQFF. CDR3 coding DNA: TGTGCCAGCAGTGAAGGTGGGAGAGCCTACAATGAGCAGTTCTTC.

The chain recombines TRBV7-9 with TRBJ2-7; 8 bases match TRBD2. The V and J ends lost 1 base and 2 bases, in that order; junction bases with no gene match: 7. This CDR3 has 16 residues. Germline CDR1 and CDR2: SEHNR and FQNEAQ (reference sequence). CDR3 sequence: CASSLDLSGGPYEQYF. CDR3 coding DNA: TGTGCCAGCAGCTTAGATCTCAGCGGGGGTCCCTACGAGCAGTACTTC.

The chain is built from TRBV7-3 and TRBJ2-2, with a tentative D call TRBD2 (5 bases). CDR3 length equals 16 residues. Trimming shortened V by 3 bases and J by 6 bases, and 17 bases separated the two germline ends. Germline CDR1 and CDR2: SGHTA and FQGTGA. This CDR3 is CASSLDPTLGAGELFF. DNA for the CDR3: TGTGCCAGCAGCTTGGACCCCACACTGGGAGCCGGGGAGCTGTTTTTT.

The chain combines TRBV20-1 with TRBJ1-1; D gene unclear. The CDR3 length is 14 residues. The germline gives CDR1 DFQATT, CDR2 SNEGSKA (reference sequence). Trimming pared 2 bases from V and 5 bases from J, leaving 15 bases between. CDR3 amino acids: CSARPTAVRTEAFF. The CDR3 nucleotides read TGCAGTGCTAGACCGACGGCTGTCCGTACTGAAGCTTTCTTT.

The rearrangement joins TRBV3-1 to TRBJ2-1, with D perhaps given as TRBD1 or TRBD2 (6 bases each). The germline V gene encodes CDR1 LGHDT and CDR2 YNNKEL (reference sequence). The V end lost 5 bases, the J end lost 7 bases, and 15 bases lay between the germline ends. The CDR3 has 14 amino acids. CDR3 sequence: CASSLEGGLNEQFF. Written as DNA, the CDR3 is TGTGCCAGCAGCTTGGAGGGGGGCCTTAATGAGCAGTTCTTC.

The V call is TRBV6-5, the J call TRBJ2-1, with 8 positions matching TRBD1. The CDR3 runs to 15 residues. Germline V gene data show CDR1 as MNHEY and CDR2 as SVGAGI. V lost 6 bases to trimming and J lost 5 bases; unmatched junction nucleotides: 9. The DNA for the CDR3 is TGTGCCAGCAGAACCTGGACAGGGAGCAACAATGAGCAGTTCTTC. As protein: CASRTWTGSNNEQFF.

The V call is TRBV14, the J call TRBJ2-1; TRBD2 is a possible D gene (5 bases). Trimming removed 3 bases from V and 4 bases from J, with 16 bases in between. CDR3 size: 16 residues. Germline values: CDR1 SGHDN, CDR2 FVKESK. CDR3 nucleotides: TGTGCCAGCAGCCACCATACGTCTAGCACATACAATGAGCAGTTCTTC. Amino acids: CASSHHTSSTYNEQFF.

The rearrangement uses TRBV29-1 and TRBJ2-1; tentatively, D is TRBD1 or TRBD2 (5 bases each). Germline CDR1 SQVTM, CDR2 ANQGSEA. Trimming stripped 5 bases from V and 8 bases from J, with 13 bases between. CDR3 length: 12 residues. Written as DNA, the CDR3 is TGCAGCGTTCGGGACGGGGTGGATGAGCAGTTCTTC. Its translation: CSVRDGVDEQFF.

The chain uses TRBV24-1 and TRBJ2-3; D is undetermined. V lost 3 bases to trimming and J lost 4 bases, with 7 bases between them. Germline assignment: CDR1 KGHDR and CDR2 SFDVKD. The CDR3 totals 13 residues. This chain's CDR3 is CATSDVGADTQYF. In DNA form, the CDR3 reads TGTGCCACCAGTGATGTAGGTGCAGATACGCAGTATTTT.

Only one count was recorded for this clonotype. The chain combines TRBV20-1 with TRBJ2-7; 11 bases are shared with TRBD2. The V gene end was trimmed by 2 bases and the J gene end by 6 bases; junction bases not matched to a gene: 6. This CDR3 is 14 amino acids long. Germline CDR1 and CDR2: DFQATT and SNEGSKA (reference sequence). This chain's CDR3 is CSARQGLAVPEQYF. The DNA for the CDR3 is TGCAGTGCTAGACAGGGACTAGCGGTCCCCGAGCAGTACTTC.

This sequence joins TRBV7-8 and TRBJ2-5; D perhaps matches TRBD1 (6 bases). This CDR3 has 14 amino acids. Trimming removed 8 bases from V and 2 bases from J, with 15 bases in between. Germline CDR1 SGHVS, CDR2 FQNEAQ. The CDR3 loop reads CASGMRRGQETQYF. The CDR3 nucleotides read TGTGCCAGCGGGATGAGAAGGGGGCAAGAGACCCAGTACTTC.

This sequence joins TRBV28 and TRBJ1-1; a possible D gene is TRBD1 (5 bases). The length of the CDR3 is 15 residues. Trimming took off 6 bases at V and 4 bases at J, with 18 bases between the two ends. Germline values: CDR1 MDHEN, CDR2 SYDVKM. Here the CDR3 DNA reads TGTGCCAGCAGCGCCATCGGGCAGGGAGGCACTGAAGCTTTCTTT. Protein sequence: CASSAIGQGGTEAFF.

The chain has TRBV5-1 and TRBJ2-1; TRBD2 matches 8 bases. Trimming took 0 bases from V and 6 from J; bases not matched to a gene: 5. Germline V gene data show CDR1 as SGHRS and CDR2 as YFSETQ. This CDR3 spans 15 amino acids. The CDR3 loop reads CASSLGSAGGNEQFF. The CDR3 DNA reads TGCGCCAGCAGCTTGGGATCCGCGGGAGGCAATGAGCAGTTCTTC.

The V and J genes are TRBV7-9 and TRBJ1-4; 8 bases align to TRBD1. J gave up 5 bases and V 5 bases, and 10 bases lay outside the gene matches. The CDR3 is 16 residues long. Germline-derived CDR1 and CDR2 are SEHNR and FQNEAQ (reference sequence). The CDR3 spells CASSRRPGTGNEKLFF. DNA for the CDR3: TGTGCCAGCAGCCGCCGCCCCGGGACAGGAAATGAAAAACTGTTTTTT.

The chain links TRBV27 to TRBJ2-2, with D tentatively TRBD2 (5 bases). V shed 2 bases and J shed 0 bases, with 10 bases lying between them. Germline CDR1 MNHEY, CDR2 SMNVEV (reference sequence). The CDR3 is made up of 16 amino acids. This CDR3 reads CASSLGSAANTGELFF. The CDR3 nucleotides are TGTGCCAGCAGTTTAGGTAGCGCAGCGAACACCGGGGAGCTGTTTTTT.

This chain connects TRBV20-1 to TRBJ2-1; 9 bases map to TRBD2. Unmatched junction bases numbered 2, after V lost 5 bases and J lost 0 bases. Germline loops: CDR1 DFQATT, CDR2 SNEGSKA (reference sequence). The CDR3 is 14 residues long. The chain's CDR3 is CSALAGRSYNEQFF. The CDR3 nucleotides are TGCAGTGCTCTAGCGGGGCGCTCCTACAATGAGCAGTTCTTC.

The chain couples TRBV24-1 to TRBJ2-1, with TRBD2 matching over 12 bases. CDR1 is KGHDR, CDR2 SFDVKD, per germline. CDR3 length: 16 amino acids. V lost 4 bases and J lost 8; bases outside the gene matches: 8. The CDR3, as DNA: TGTGCCACCAGTGACTCCACTAGCGGGAGGAAGTATGAGCAGTTCTTC. Translating it yields CATSDSTSGRKYEQFF.

The chain has TRBV6-2 or TRBV6-3 and TRBJ2-7, with 9 bases that match TRBD2. J lost 4 bases, V lost 0 bases, and 1 base had no gene match. Per germline, CDR1 MNHEY and CDR2 SVGEGT. CDR3 length equals 14 residues. The CDR3 nucleotides read TGTGCCAGCAGTTACTCGACTAGCGGATACGAGCAGTACTTC. Translated: CASSYSTSGYEQYF.

The V and J genes are TRBV19 and TRBJ2-1, with D perhaps TRBD2 (5 bases). Germline CDR1 is LNHDA and CDR2 is SQIVND (reference sequence). The CDR3 runs 15 residues. V was cut by 3 bases and J by 11 bases, with 20 bases left in between. The DNA for the CDR3 is TGTGCCAGTAGTATGGAGCGGAGCCCCCCAATGAAGCAGTTCTTC. Its translation: CASSMERSPPMKQFF.

The V call is TRBV5-1, the J call TRBJ1-4; 7 nucleotides match TRBD1. Unmatched junction bases numbered 9, after V lost 5 bases and J lost 8 bases. CDR3 length equals 14 residues. Germline-derived CDR1 and CDR2 are SGHRS and YFSETQ. The CDR3 DNA reads as TGCGCCAGCAGTCTGCAGACAGGGACCGAAAAACTGTTTTTT. This encodes CASSLQTGTEKLFF.

This rearrangement joins TRBV29-1 to TRBJ2-1; TRBD1 agrees at 10 bases. This CDR3 region has 19 residues. Germline CDR1 and CDR2: SQVTM and ANQGSEA. V shed 3 bases, J shed 3 bases, and the junction held 17 bases outside the gene matches. CDR3 bases: TGCAGCGTTGAGGTCTTCCCGGGGACCGGGACAGGGGTCTACAATGAGCAGTTCTTC. Translation: CSVEVFPGTGTGVYNEQFF.

V usage is TRBV7-9 and J usage is TRBJ1-1; the match to TRBD1 covers 10 bases. The CDR3 consists of 15 residues. Germline assignment: CDR1 SEHNR and CDR2 FQNEAQ (reference sequence). V shed 5 bases and J 0 bases; nucleotides not matched to a gene: 3. CDR3: CASSAGTGVNTEAFF. The CDR3 DNA reads as TGTGCCAGCAGCGCCGGGACAGGGGTGAACACTGAAGCTTTCTTT.

The rearrangement joins TRBV20-1 to TRBJ2-1; 8 positions match TRBD2. From germline, CDR1 is DFQATT and CDR2 SNEGSKA (reference sequence). The length of the CDR3 is 14 residues. V lost 6 bases to trimming and J lost 4 bases; unmatched junction nucleotides: 8. CDR3 DNA sequence: TGCAGTGCCAAGAAGCGGGAGAGTTACAATGAGCAGTTCTTC. This sequence encodes CSAKKRESYNEQFF.